This TCR beta chain comes out of a study of cytomegalovirus exposure and HLA in healthy donors. As for this clone: Its target is unknown.

The PCR ran on 60 Vbeta and 13 Jbeta primers. The data were produced by immunoSEQ multiplex PCR, yet TCRdb's version contains in-frame clones alone and is incomplete. The table includes roughly 150,000 clones, around three quarters detected once. V lost 3 bases to trimming and J lost 6 bases, with 21 bases between them. Germline CDR1 is SGHNT and CDR2 is YYREEE (reference sequence). CDR3 size: 17 residues. Overall study findings and caveats: Confirmation in vitro established that a few CMV-associated chains were specific for CMV antigens. The study flagged some 170 TCR beta chains as cytomegalovirus-associated. CMV serostatus stood as the only immune exposure information on hand. Near-uniform donor sequencing depth was presumed by presence/absence analyses.

The rearrangement joins TRBV5-4 to TRBJ2-2, with a possible D match to TRBD2 (5 bases). This sequence originates from a woman in her sixties or seventies in good health and CMV-seropositive. The sequenced sample was PBMCs. The chain's CDR3 is CASSSGLRVGGPGELFF. DNA of the CDR3: TGTGCCAGCAGCTCCGGTCTCCGAGTCGGAGGTCCCGGGGAGCTGTTTTTT.